The T cell receptor beta chain under discussion was sequenced for a study of T cells in Graves' hyperthyroidism and ophthalmopathy. Investigators excluded patients with uncontrolled infection, other autoimmune disease, pregnancy or lactation. Notes on this clonotype: What it binds is not known.

Study-level findings and limits: Expanded thyroid clonotypes (above 0.001) were mostly also found in blood. Before onset, ophthalmopathy was predicted by the model a median approximately 6.6 months earlier.

This CDR3 spans 17 amino acids. Germline V lookup: CDR1 SGHVS, CDR2 FNYEAQ. The ends lost 5 bases at V and 3 bases at J; junction bases unmatched: 13. TCR beta CDR3 sequences were amplified from RNA transcripts. The study used the HTBI primer set for a first-round RT-PCR of the TCR CDR3. TCRdb itself ran the multiplex PCR reads through MiXCR, one entry per CDR3 protein. Seen here are 600,000 to 700,000 distinct CDR3 sequences, about 45% observed once, and the top ten hold approximately 7.2%. Material: peripheral blood or thyroid tissue (not recorded which). V is TRBV7-6 and J is TRBJ1-1; 9 nucleotides align to TRBD1. This TCR came from an adult man with Graves' disease, either hyperthyroidism or ophthalmopathy (not recorded which). The CDR3 protein is CASSGGQGYGGYTEAFF. CDR3 DNA sequence: TGTGCCAGCAGCGGAGGACAGGGGTATGGTGGCTACACTGAAGCTTTCTTT.